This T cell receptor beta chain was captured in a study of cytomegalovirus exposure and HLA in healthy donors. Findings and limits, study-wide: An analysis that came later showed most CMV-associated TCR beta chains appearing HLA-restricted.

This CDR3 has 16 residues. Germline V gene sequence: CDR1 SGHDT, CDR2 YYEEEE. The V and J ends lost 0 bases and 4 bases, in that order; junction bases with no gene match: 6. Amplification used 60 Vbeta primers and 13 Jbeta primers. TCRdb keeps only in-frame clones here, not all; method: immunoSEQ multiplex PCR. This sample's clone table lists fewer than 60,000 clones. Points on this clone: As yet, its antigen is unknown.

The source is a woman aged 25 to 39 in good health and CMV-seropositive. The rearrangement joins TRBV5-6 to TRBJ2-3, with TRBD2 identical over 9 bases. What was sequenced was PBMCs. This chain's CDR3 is CASSLEGSGSSDTQYF. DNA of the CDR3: TGTGCCAGCAGCTTGGAGGGTAGCGGGAGTTCAGATACGCAGTATTTT.